This entry lists 20 T cell receptor beta chains sequenced from one sample in a study of blood T cell repertoires in COVID-19. The table came from immunoSEQ multiplex PCR; TCRdb's copy has only in-frame clones and leaves some out. Here the sample spans 200,000 to 300,000 clones, 75% to 85% being singletons. Input material: peripheral blood. The source is a woman over 75 with COVID-19, enrolled during active disease.

The chain carries TRBV5-4 and TRBJ2-5; perhaps TRBD2 as D (6 bases). This CDR3 comprises 14 residues. From germline, CDR1 is SGHNT and CDR2 YYREEE (reference sequence). V lost 2 bases to trimming and J lost 5 bases, with 13 bases between them. The CDR3 bases are TGTGCCAGCAGCTTCACGGGAGTGGCGGAGACCCAGTACTTC. Residues: CASSFTGVAETQYF.

The chain combines TRBV18 with TRBJ2-1; TRBD1 agrees at 8 bases. Germline trimming cut 0 bases from V and 7 bases from J; bases unmatched to any gene: 8. This CDR3 is 16 amino acids long. The germline V gene encodes CDR1 KGHSH and CDR2 LQKENI. DNA for the CDR3: TGTGCCAGCTCACCACCAAAGGCAGGGGGCACGAATGAGCAGTTCTTC. Amino acids: CASSPPKAGGTNEQFF.

The V gene is TRBV7-9, the J gene TRBJ1-1; TRBD1 might be the D (6 bases). Trimming left V 1 base short and J 1 base short, with 10 bases between. In germline, CDR1 is SEHNR, CDR2 FQNEAQ (reference sequence). The CDR3 runs to 15 residues. CDR3 in DNA: TGTGCCAGCAGCTTAGATGACAGGACGAACACTGAAGCTTTCTTT. Translation gives CASSLDDRTNTEAFF.

V and J are TRBV5-4 and TRBJ2-3; D is perhaps TRBD1 (6 bases). This CDR3 has 16 amino acids. From germline, CDR1 is SGHNT and CDR2 YYREEE (reference sequence). Between the trimmed V and J ends, which lost 4 bases and 0 bases, there was a span of 15 bases. CDR3 DNA: TGTGCCAGCAGCCCGAACAGGGCCTCTAGCACAGATACGCAGTATTTT. It is translated as CASSPNRASSTDTQYF.

This clone was detected only once. This chain joins TRBV7-3 and TRBJ2-5; 8 positions agree with TRBD2. After removal of 5 bases from V and 4 bases from J, the junction contained 9 bases not matched to a gene. Germline CDR1 is SGHTA and CDR2 is FQGTGA. The CDR3 is 15 residues long. In DNA, the CDR3 is TGTGCCAGCAGCCTTAGCGGGGCCCGTGGAGAGACCCAGTACTTC. It specifies CASSLSGARGETQYF.

This chain uses TRBV5-1 with TRBJ1-1, with 9 nucleotides matching TRBD1. The CDR3 length is 16 residues. Germline values: CDR1 SGHRS, CDR2 YFSETQ. The V and J ends lost 4 bases and 6 bases, in that order; junction bases with no gene match: 13. CDR3 sequence (DNA): TGCGCCAGCAGCCCCACCCTGGGACAGGGTGCTTCTGAAGCTTTCTTT. This encodes CASSPTLGQGASEAFF.

CDR3 amino acids: CASSRTSVSSYEQYF. The CDR3 DNA sequence: TGTGCCAGCAGCCGGACTAGCGTGAGCTCCTACGAGCAGTACTTC. The chain uses TRBV2 and TRBJ2-7; TRBD2 agrees at 9 bases. This CDR3 is built from 15 residues. V lost 6 bases, J lost 0 bases, and 6 bases stayed unmatched. Germline V gene data show CDR1 as SNHLY and CDR2 as FYNNEI.

The chain uses TRBV30 and TRBJ2-7; 9 nucleotides line up with TRBD1. The CDR3 spans 13 residues. The germline V gene encodes CDR1 GTSNPN and CDR2 SVGIG (reference sequence). The J segment lost 6 bases and the V segment lost 0 bases, leaving 3 bases of the junction unmatched. For the CDR3, the DNA is TGTGCCTGGAGTGTGGGACAGGGTCTCGAGCAGTACTTC. Encoded protein: CAWSVGQGLEQYF.

This chain uses TRBV5-1 with TRBJ1-2; the match to TRBD1 covers 9 bases. The ends lost 6 bases at V and 0 bases at J; junction bases unmatched: 6. The CDR3 extends over 15 amino acids. CDR1 is SGHRS and CDR2 is YFSETQ in the germline V gene. CDR3: CASKDRGLSNYGYTF. CDR3 DNA: TGCGCCAGCAAGGACAGGGGACTTTCTAACTATGGCTACACCTTC.

DNA for the CDR3: TGCGCCAGCAGGGGGAGGGAAGAGACCCAGTACTTC. Its protein is CASRGREETQYF. The chain joins TRBV10-2 to TRBJ2-5; 7 nucleotides agree with TRBD2. The trim removed 6 bases at V and 3 bases at J, leaving 1 base unmatched. Germline V gene lookup returns CDR1 WSHSY and CDR2 SAAADI. The CDR3 has 12 amino acids.

The rearrangement uses TRBV5-6 and TRBJ2-1, with 9 bases lining up with TRBD2. The V gene's germline CDR1 is SGHDT and CDR2 YYEEEE. V was clipped by 0 bases and J by 10 bases; unmatched bases: 11. The CDR3 is made up of 16 amino acids. As DNA, the CDR3 is TGTGCCAGCAGCTTGGAAGGCGGGAGGGTCCTCAGGGAGCAGTTCTTC. Residues: CASSLEGGRVLREQFF.

To note about this clone: Compared with germline, one end of the junction differs, possibly owing to a read error. This rearrangement joins TRBV7-7 to TRBJ2-1; 16 bases are a match to TRBD2. The CDR3 has 15 amino acids. CDR1 is SSHAT, CDR2 FNYEAQ, per germline (reference sequence). Here the CDR3 reads CASSLGLAGGSEQFF. The CDR3 DNA follows: TGTGCTAGCAGCTTGGGACTAGCGGGAGGGAGTGAGCAGTTCTTC.

The genes are TRBV15 and TRBJ2-3; 7 bases fit TRBD1. The CDR3 runs to 15 residues. The ends lost 11 bases at V and 1 base at J; junction bases unmatched: 12. Per the germline V gene, CDR1 is LNHNV and CDR2 is YYDKDF (reference sequence). DNA of the CDR3: TGTGCCGTCCGGAAAGGGGGCATTGGCACAGATACGCAGTATTTT. It translates to CAVRKGGIGTDTQYF.

The chain uses TRBV30 and TRBJ1-5; 8 nucleotides match TRBD1. The V gene end was trimmed by 3 bases and the J gene end by 5 bases; junction bases not matched to a gene: 3. Germline CDR1 is GTSNPN and CDR2 is SVGIG (reference sequence). The CDR3 consists of 13 residues. The CDR3 region has the DNA TGTGCCTGGAGCGGACAGGGCGATCAGCCCCAGCATTTT. This sequence encodes CAWSGQGDQPQHF.

The chain has TRBV7-2 and TRBJ2-7; possible D gene TRBD1, 6 bases. V lost 2 bases and J lost 4, with 15 bases in between. Germline V lookup: CDR1 SGHTA, CDR2 FQGNSA. This CDR3 is built from 15 residues. In DNA, the CDR3 is TGTGCCAGCAGCTTAAGGGCCCCAGGGGCTTACGAGCAGTACTTC. Translation: CASSLRAPGAYEQYF.

As DNA, the CDR3 is TGTGCCTGGAGTGACAGGGATCAGCCCCAGCATTTT. It is translated as CAWSDRDQPQHF. The rearrangement uses TRBV30 and TRBJ1-5; tentatively, D is TRBD1 (6 bases). The CDR3 length is 12 residues. CDR1 is GTSNPN and CDR2 is SVGIG in the germline V gene (reference sequence). The V end was cut by 1 base, the J end by 5 bases, with 6 bases between. Based on the CDR3 plus reference TRBV30 and TRBJ1-5, the full variable domain is SQTIHQWPATLVQPVGSPLSLECTVEGTSNPNLYWYRQAAGRGLQLLFYSVGIGQISSEVPQNLSASRPQDRQFILSSKKLLLSDSGFYLCAWSDRDQPQHFGDGTRLSIL.

The gene calls are TRBV18 and TRBJ2-7, with 8 positions matching TRBD1. After removal of 3 bases from V and 5 bases from J, the junction contained 6 bases not matched to a gene. Germline V lookup: CDR1 KGHSH, CDR2 LQKENI. The CDR3 is made up of 14 amino acids. Here the CDR3 DNA reads TGTGCCAGCTCACCCCCCGGGACAGGTGACGAGCAGTACTTC. Translating it yields CASSPPGTGDEQYF.

V is TRBV30 and J is TRBJ1-3; possibly TRBD1 for D (5 bases). The CDR3 extends over 17 amino acids. V shed 0 bases and J shed 7 bases, with 22 bases lying between them. Per germline, CDR1 GTSNPN and CDR2 SVGIG (reference sequence). CDR3 sequence reads: CAWSVAGTRLAGNTIYF. DNA of the CDR3: TGTGCCTGGAGTGTAGCGGGAACCCGATTAGCAGGGAACACCATATATTTT.

The V call is TRBV28, the J call TRBJ1-3; 7 bases are a match to TRBD1. V lost 6 bases, J lost 4 bases, and 12 bases stayed unmatched. The CDR3 spans 16 residues. Germline V gene sequence: CDR1 MDHEN, CDR2 SYDVKM. The CDR3 DNA reads as TGTGCCAGCAGCCGGCGACAGGGAACGAAAGGAAACACCATATATTTT. Translating gives CASSRRQGTKGNTIYF.

The CDR3 sequence: CASSPPGSSSYEQYF. CDR3 sequence (DNA): TGTGCCAGCAGTCCACCAGGTTCCAGTTCCTACGAGCAGTACTTC. This rearrangement joins TRBV6-5 to TRBJ2-7, with D unclear. Trimming removed 5 bases from V and 1 base from J, with 15 bases in between. The CDR3 runs to 15 residues. Germline CDR1 reads MNHEY; CDR2 reads SVGAGI.